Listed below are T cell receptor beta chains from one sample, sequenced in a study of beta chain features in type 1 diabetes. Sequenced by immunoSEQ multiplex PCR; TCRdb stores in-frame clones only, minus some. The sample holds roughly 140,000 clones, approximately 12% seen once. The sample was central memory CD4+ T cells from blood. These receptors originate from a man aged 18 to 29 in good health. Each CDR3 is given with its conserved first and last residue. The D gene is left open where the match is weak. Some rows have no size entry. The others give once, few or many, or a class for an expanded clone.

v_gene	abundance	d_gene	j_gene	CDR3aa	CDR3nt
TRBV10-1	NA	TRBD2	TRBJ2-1	CASSVTAGDEQFF	TGCGCCAGCAGTGTTACAGCGGGGGACGAGCAGTTCTTC
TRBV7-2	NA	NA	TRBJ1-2	CASSWEPGNYGYTF	TGTGCCAGCAGCTGGGAGCCTGGGAACTATGGCTACACCTTC
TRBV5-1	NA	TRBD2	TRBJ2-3	CASSISSGRGDTQYF	TGCGCCAGCAGCATCTCTAGCGGGCGGGGCGATACGCAGTATTTT
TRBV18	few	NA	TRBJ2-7	CASSQGKGYEQYF	TGTGCCAGCTCACAGGGGAAAGGATACGAGCAGTACTTC
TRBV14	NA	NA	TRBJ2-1	CASSQNRGNSYNEQFF	TGTGCCAGCAGCCAAAACCGTGGGAACTCCTACAATGAGCAGTTCTTC
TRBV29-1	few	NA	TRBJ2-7	CSVEVGQAYGRYEQYF	TGCAGCGTTGAAGTGGGACAGGCCTACGGGAGGTACGAGCAGTACTTC
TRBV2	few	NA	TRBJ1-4	CASSEGRSNEKLFF	TGTGCCAGCTCCGAAGGCAGGTCTAATGAAAAACTGTTTTTT
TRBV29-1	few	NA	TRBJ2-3	CSVVAGLPSDTQYF	TGCAGCGTTGTCGCTGGACTACCCTCAGATACGCAGTATTTT
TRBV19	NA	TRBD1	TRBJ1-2	CASRDRGTFNYGYTF	TGTGCCAGTAGGGACAGGGGGACTTTTAACTATGGCTACACCTTC
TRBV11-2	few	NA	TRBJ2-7	CASSQGGSSYEQYF	TGTGCCAGCAGCCAGGGGGGAAGCTCCTACGAGCAGTACTTC
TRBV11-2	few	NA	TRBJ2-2	CASSLTSGMAGELFF	TGTGCCAGCAGCCTGACCTCAGGGATGGCCGGGGAGCTGTTTTTT
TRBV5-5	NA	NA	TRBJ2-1	CASSPSGESSYNEQFF	TGTGCCAGCAGCCCATCCGGCGAGAGCTCCTACAATGAGCAGTTCTTC
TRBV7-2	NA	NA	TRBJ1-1	CASSQREGVNTEAFF	TGTGCCAGCAGCCAACGGGAGGGGGTGAACACTGAAGCTTTCTTT
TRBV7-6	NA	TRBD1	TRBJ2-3	CASSTTGGDTQYF	TGTGCCAGCAGCACTACAGGGGGAGATACGCAGTATTTT
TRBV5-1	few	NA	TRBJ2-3	CASSRSFGGDTQYF	TGCGCCAGCAGCAGGTCCTTCGGAGGGGATACGCAGTATTTT
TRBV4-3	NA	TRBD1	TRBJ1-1	CASSQDPGTGSTEAFF	TGCGCCAGCAGCCAAGATCCGGGGACAGGGTCCACTGAAGCTTTCTTT
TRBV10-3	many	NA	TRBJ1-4	CAISGPNNEKLFF	TGTGCCATCAGCGGGCCGAATAATGAAAAACTGTTTTTT
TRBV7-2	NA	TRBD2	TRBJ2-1	CASSFSGREQFF	TGTGCCAGCAGCTTTAGCGGGAGGGAGCAGTTCTTC
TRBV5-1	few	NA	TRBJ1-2	CASSLEAEYGYTF	TGCGCCAGCAGCTTGGAGGCGGAGTATGGCTACACCTTC
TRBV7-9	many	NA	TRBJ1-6	CASSSRGRNSPLHF	TGTGCCAGCAGCTCCAGGGGCCGAAATTCACCCCTCCACTTT
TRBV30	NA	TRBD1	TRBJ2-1	CACKKGANEQFF	TGTGCCTGTAAGAAGGGGGCCAATGAGCAGTTCTTC
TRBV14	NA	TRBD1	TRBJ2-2	CASSPIGQGGTGELFF	TGTGCCAGCAGCCCGATAGGACAGGGCGGAACCGGGGAGCTGTTTTTT
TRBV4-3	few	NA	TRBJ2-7	CASSQGRGHSSYEQYF	TGCGCCAGCAGCCAAGGTCGAGGGCATAGCTCCTACGAGCAGTACTTC
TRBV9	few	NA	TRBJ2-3	CASSVGGGFANTQYF	TGTGCCAGCAGCGTAGGTGGGGGCTTCGCGAATACGCAGTATTTT
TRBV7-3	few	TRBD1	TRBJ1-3	CASSSRLWTGRTIYF	TGTGCCAGCAGCTCCCGCCTTTGGACAGGGCGGACCATATATTTT
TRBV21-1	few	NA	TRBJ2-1	CASSRTGPEQFF	TGTGCCAGCAGCCGGACAGGCCCTGAGCAGTTCTTC
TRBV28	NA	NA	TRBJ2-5	CASSSPGQKKETQYF	TGTGCCAGCAGTTCACCGGGACAAAAGAAAGAGACCCAGTACTTC
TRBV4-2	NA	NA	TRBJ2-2	CASSQGLHSTGELFF	TGTGCCAGCAGCCAAGGTCTTCATTCTACCGGGGAGCTGTTTTTT
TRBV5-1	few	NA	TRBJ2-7	CASSEGYEQYF	TGCGCCAGCAGCGAGGGCTACGAGCAGTACTTC
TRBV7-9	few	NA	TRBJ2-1	CASSLGIPLYNEQFF	TGTGCCAGCAGCTTGGGGATCCCATTGTACAATGAGCAGTTCTTC
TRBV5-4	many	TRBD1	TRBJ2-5	CASSETGAVETQYF	TGTGCCAGCAGCGAAACAGGGGCGGTGGAGACCCAGTACTTC